Below, 26 T cell receptor beta chains from the same sample are listed, as sequenced in a study of cytomegalovirus exposure and HLA in healthy donors. Primers included in the PCR were 60 Vbeta and 13 Jbeta primers. This table comes from immunoSEQ multiplex PCR, and its TCRdb copy is limited to in-frame clones, with some not included. The table has under 200,000 clones, over 70% seen once; the top ten hold 3% to 3.5%. The source material was PBMCs. Receptor source: a woman in her 50s in good health and CMV-seropositive.

This chain uses TRBV5-1 with TRBJ1-1; 10 nucleotides align to TRBD1. Germline trimming cut 4 bases from V and 4 bases from J; bases unmatched to any gene: 10. The germline V gene encodes CDR1 SGHRS and CDR2 YFSETQ. This CDR3 contains 16 residues. This CDR3 reads CASSTGQGVGGTEAFF. The CDR3 bases are TGCGCCAGCAGCACCGGACAGGGGGTTGGTGGCACTGAAGCTTTCTTT.

The rearrangement uses TRBV5-6 and TRBJ2-3; TRBD2 agrees at 12 bases. The CDR3 totals 16 residues. Germline CDR1 and CDR2: SGHDT and YYEEEE. The junction had 6 bases not matched to a gene; V was cut back by 4 bases and J by 3 bases. Written as DNA, the CDR3 is TGTGCCAGCAGCATATCCGGGACTAGCGGGACAGATACGCAGTATTTT. It yields the protein CASSISGTSGTDTQYF.

This rearrangement joins TRBV5-1 to TRBJ1-3, with 7 bases that match TRBD1. In germline, CDR1 is SGHRS, CDR2 YFSETQ. This CDR3 contains 16 residues. Germline trimming cut 4 bases from V and 0 bases from J; bases unmatched to any gene: 7. The CDR3 region is CASSGGQASSGNTIYF. CDR3 in DNA: TGCGCCAGCAGCGGCGGACAGGCGAGCTCTGGAAACACCATATATTTT.

This clone was picked up a small number of times. The V and J genes are TRBV19 and TRBJ2-6, with D maybe TRBD1 (7 bases). From germline, CDR1 is LNHDA and CDR2 SQIVND (reference sequence). The length of the CDR3 is 16 residues. The V gene lost 3 bases and the J gene lost 3 bases, with 12 bases spanning the gap. The CDR3 DNA sequence: TGTGCCAGTAGTATGACAGGGAGGTATGGGGCCAACGTCCTGACTTTC. Encoded protein: CASSMTGRYGANVLTF.

This sequence joins TRBV7-2 and TRBJ1-1; D gene unclear. The CDR3 sequence is 14 residues long. In germline, CDR1 is SGHTA, CDR2 FQGNSA. The V end lost 5 bases, the J end lost 1 base, and 11 bases lay between the germline ends. The CDR3: CASSVRAGNTEAFF. CDR3 nucleotide sequence: TGTGCCAGCAGCGTCAGAGCGGGGAACACTGAAGCTTTCTTT.

This chain links TRBV30 with TRBJ1-4; D is unclear. V gave up 8 bases and J gave up 7 bases, with 14 bases separating them. CDR3 size: 12 residues. Germline assignment: CDR1 GTSNPN and CDR2 SVGIG (reference sequence). DNA for the CDR3: TGTGCCCTTAGACCGGCGGGTGAAAAACTGTTTTTT. This encodes CALRPAGEKLFF.

The chain uses TRBV19 and TRBJ2-7, with D maybe TRBD2 (6 bases). Per germline, CDR1 LNHDA and CDR2 SQIVND (reference sequence). This CDR3 is built from 16 residues. V was cut by 1 base and J by 2 bases, with 15 bases left in between. This CDR3 is CASSIVPGGGTYEQYF. CDR3 in DNA: TGTGCCAGTAGTATAGTTCCGGGCGGCGGGACCTACGAGCAGTACTTC.

This chain links TRBV11-3 with TRBJ2-5, with D possibly being TRBD1 (7 bases). Germline V gives CDR1 SGHNT, CDR2 YENEEA. The germline V and J ends were trimmed by 4 bases and 2 bases, with 14 bases remaining between them. This CDR3 comprises 15 residues. CDR3 amino acids: CASSYTGDRQETQYF. Here the CDR3 DNA reads TGTGCCAGCAGCTATACGGGGGACAGACAAGAGACCCAGTACTTC.

The chain has TRBV6-5 and TRBJ1-1; 9 positions match TRBD1. Germline-derived CDR1 and CDR2 are MNHEY and SVGAGI. V gave up 2 bases and J gave up 5 bases; unmatched junction bases: 6. The CDR3 covers 15 residues. The CDR3 loop is CASSYGTGGRTEAFF. CDR3 bases: TGTGCCAGCAGTTACGGAACAGGGGGCAGGACTGAAGCTTTCTTT.

V is TRBV11-3 and J is TRBJ2-2; 11 nucleotides match TRBD2. The CDR3 sequence is 16 residues long. V was pared by 5 bases and J by 7 bases, with 9 bases of the junction left unmatched. Germline V gene lookup returns CDR1 SGHNT and CDR2 YENEEA. The CDR3 DNA sequence: TGTGCCAGCAGCCAAATAGCGGGGGGGCGGATCGGGGAGCTGTTTTTT. It codes for CASSQIAGGRIGELFF. The variable domain in full, completed from reference TRBV11-3 and TRBJ2-2, reads EAGVVQSPRYKIIEKKQPVAFWCNPISGHNTLYWYLQNLGQGPELLIRYENEEAVDDSQLPKDRFSAERLKGVDSTLKIQPAELGDSAVYLCASSQIAGGRIGELFFGEGSRLTVL.

Regarding this clone: Other DNA sequences in the same sample also yield this CDR3. V and J are TRBV2 and TRBJ2-3, with 10 bases matching TRBD2. The CDR3 sequence is 15 residues long. Germline trimming cut 8 bases from V and 1 base from J; bases unmatched to any gene: 6. Germline lookup yields CDR1 SNHLY and CDR2 FYNNEI. The CDR3 sequence: CASSRLAGGTDTQYF. CDR3 bases: TGTGCCAGCTCAAGGCTAGCGGGGGGCACAGATACGCAGTATTTT. Full variable domain (rest looked up from reference TRBV2 and TRBJ2-3): EPEVTQTPSHQVTQMGQEVILRCVPISNHLYFYWYRQILGQKVEFLVSFYNNEISEKSEIFDDQFSVERPDGSNFTLKIRSTKLEDSAMYFCASSRLAGGTDTQYFGPGTRLTVL.

This chain links TRBV12-5 with TRBJ2-1; D is possibly TRBD2 (5 bases). Germline values: CDR1 LGHNT, CDR2 FRNRAP. V dropped 1 base and J dropped 8 bases, with 9 bases sitting between them. CDR3 length: 13 residues. The CDR3 coding sequence is TGTGCTAGTGGTTTGGGGGAGCCCGATGAGCAGTTCTTC. It codes for CASGLGEPDEQFF. Full variable domain (rest looked up from reference TRBV12-5 and TRBJ2-1): DARVTQTPRHKVTEMGQEVTMRCQPILGHNTVFWYRQTMMQGLELLAYFRNRAPLDDSGMPKDRFSAEMPDATLATLKIQPSEPRDSAVYFCASGLGEPDEQFFGPGTRLTVL.

In DNA, the CDR3 is TGTGCCTGGAAAAGAGGCAGGGCCCACGAGCAGTACTTC. It codes for CAWKRGRAHEQYF. J is TRBJ2-7 and V is TRBV30; weak D call: TRBD1 (5 bases). The CDR3 length is 13 residues. Trimming took 4 bases from V and 5 from J, leaving 15 bases between them. Germline V gene data show CDR1 as GTSNPN and CDR2 as SVGIG (reference sequence).

V is TRBV30 and J is TRBJ2-7, with D hard to call. Trimming left V 1 base short and J 0 bases short, with 4 bases between. Germline V gives CDR1 GTSNPN, CDR2 SVGIG (reference sequence). The CDR3 length is 12 residues. CDR3 nucleotide sequence: TGTGCCTGGAGTGACAGCTCCTACGAGCAGTACTTC. Its translation: CAWSDSSYEQYF.

With regard to this clone: Other nucleotide sequences from this sample produce the same CDR3. V usage is TRBV2 and J usage is TRBJ2-5; tentatively, D is TRBD2 (6 bases). V gave up 4 bases and J gave up 1 base, with 10 bases separating them. The CDR3 is made up of 14 amino acids. Germline loops: CDR1 SNHLY, CDR2 FYNNEI. The CDR3 sequence: CASSGDSFQETQYF. The CDR3 nucleotides are TGTGCCAGCAGTGGGGACTCCTTCCAAGAGACCCAGTACTTC.

J is TRBJ2-1 and V is TRBV9; TRBD1 matches 11 bases. Germline V CDR1 and CDR2: SGDLS, YYNGEE. There are 16 residues in the CDR3. After removal of 4 bases from V and 2 bases from J, the junction contained 5 bases not matched to a gene. The CDR3 coding sequence is TGTGCCAGCAGCTTCCGGGACAGGGGGGCCTACAATGAGCAGTTCTTC. Encoded protein: CASSFRDRGAYNEQFF. Using reference TRBV9 and TRBJ2-1 for the parts outside the CDR3, the full variable domain is DSGVTQTPKHLITATGQRVTLRCSPRSGDLSVYWYQQSLDQGLQFLIQYYNGEERAKGNILERFSAQQFPDLHSELNLSSLELGDSALYFCASSFRDRGAYNEQFFGPGTRLTVL.

The chain links TRBV19 to TRBJ1-2, with 8 positions matching TRBD1. Germline lookup yields CDR1 LNHDA and CDR2 SQIVND (reference sequence). The CDR3 sequence is 15 residues long. Trimming cost V 7 bases and J 3 bases; bases outside gene matches: 10. CDR3 nucleotide sequence: TGTGCCAGTACCCCCTGGGACAGGTTTGACTATGGCTACACCTTC. This codes for CASTPWDRFDYGYTF. The variable domain in full, with the rest retrieved from reference TRBV19 and TRBJ1-2, is DGGITQSPKYLFRKEGQNVTLSCEQNLNHDAMYWYRQDPGQGLRLIYYSQIVNDFQKGDIAEGYSVSREKKESFPLTVTSAQKNPTAFYLCASTPWDRFDYGYTFGSGTRLTVV.

J is TRBJ1-1 and V is TRBV9, with D possibly TRBD1 on 6 matching bases. Trimming pared 0 bases from V and 1 base from J, leaving 10 bases between. Germline V lookup: CDR1 SGDLS, CDR2 YYNGEE. This CDR3 has 15 amino acids. DNA for the CDR3: TGTGCCAGCAGCGTAGTGGGACAATGGAACACTGAAGCTTTCTTT. This translates into CASSVVGQWNTEAFF. Combining the CDR3 with reference TRBV9 and TRBJ1-1 gives the whole variable domain DSGVTQTPKHLITATGQRVTLRCSPRSGDLSVYWYQQSLDQGLQFLIQYYNGEERAKGNILERFSAQQFPDLHSELNLSSLELGDSALYFCASSVVGQWNTEAFFGQGTRLTVV.

The rearrangement joins TRBV27 to TRBJ1-5, with D perhaps matching TRBD1 (6 bases). Germline assignment: CDR1 MNHEY and CDR2 SMNVEV (reference sequence). This CDR3 region has 16 residues. The V end was cut by 5 bases, the J end by 7 bases, with 21 bases between. CDR3 loop: CASSLNGGGLGQPQHF. CDR3 sequence (DNA): TGTGCCAGCAGTCTAAACGGCGGGGGGCTAGGGCAGCCCCAGCATTTT.

The chain couples TRBV4-2 to TRBJ1-5; no firm D call. V gave up 3 bases and J gave up 11 bases, with 14 bases separating them. Germline lookup yields CDR1 LGHNA and CDR2 YNFKEQ. CDR3 length: 13 amino acids. In nucleotides, the CDR3 is TGTGCCAGCAGCCAGGGAGGCAGCACTTCCCAGCATTTT. It encodes CASSQGGSTSQHF.

The rearrangement links TRBV10-3 to TRBJ1-2; the match to TRBD1 covers 9 bases. This CDR3 has 13 residues. CDR1 is ENHRY and CDR2 is SYGVKD in the germline V gene. J lost 6 bases, V lost 10 bases, and 9 bases had no gene match. The CDR3 loop is CATRDREINGYTF. CDR3 DNA sequence: TGTGCCACCCGGGACAGGGAGATAAATGGCTACACCTTC.

This clone was counted only a few times. The chain is built from TRBV9 and TRBJ1-1; D not resolved. The CDR3 is 14 amino acids. Germline V lookup: CDR1 SGDLS, CDR2 YYNGEE. The germline V and J ends were trimmed by 0 bases and 5 bases, with 11 bases remaining between them. CDR3 sequence: CASSVGFSGTEAFF. DNA for the CDR3: TGTGCCAGCAGCGTAGGCTTCTCGGGGACTGAAGCTTTCTTT.

The chain carries TRBV11-2 and TRBJ2-7; D possibly corresponds to TRBD2 (5 bases). V gave up 5 bases and J gave up 2 bases, with 7 bases separating them. The CDR3 length is 12 residues. Germline assignment: CDR1 SGHAT and CDR2 FQNNGV. CDR3: CASSTGTYEQYF. As DNA, the CDR3 is TGTGCCAGCAGCACCGGGACCTACGAGCAGTACTTC. The full variable domain, rest sourced from reference TRBV11-2 and TRBJ2-7, is EAGVAQSPRYKIIEKRQSVAFWCNPISGHATLYWYQQILGQGPKLLIQFQNNGVVDDSQLPKDRFSAERLKGVDSTLKIQPAKLEDSAVYLCASSTGTYEQYFGPGTRLTVT.

This chain joins TRBV10-3 and TRBJ2-3; weak D call: TRBD2 (5 bases). With 10 bases removed from V and 3 bases from J, the gap between germline ends came to 17 bases. Germline V CDR1 and CDR2: ENHRY, SYGVKD. The CDR3 runs to 14 residues. CDR3 DNA sequence: TGTGCCACCGGACGGGAAGCCATAACAGATACGCAGTATTTT. Its translation: CATGREAITDTQYF.

This clone was recorded only once. The V and J genes are TRBV30 and TRBJ2-1, with TRBD2 identical over 13 bases. Germline CDR1 is GTSNPN and CDR2 is SVGIG (reference sequence). The ends lost 3 bases at V and 12 bases at J; junction bases unmatched: 11. The CDR3 covers 15 residues. The CDR3 loop reads CAWRPGLAGAGRQFF. CDR3 bases: TGTGCCTGGAGGCCCGGACTAGCGGGGGCCGGACGGCAGTTCTTC.

This clone was counted once. V gene TRBV7-3 combines with J gene TRBJ2-1; TRBD2 aligns across 10 bases. Losses at the gene ends were 5 bases for V and 7 bases for J; bases not matched to a gene: 5. The CDR3 totals 14 residues. CDR1 and CDR2 from the germline V gene are SGHTA and FQGTGA. In nucleotides, the CDR3 is TGTGCCAGCAGCCGACTAGCGGGTCTAAATGAGCAGTTCTTC. Translating gives CASSRLAGLNEQFF.